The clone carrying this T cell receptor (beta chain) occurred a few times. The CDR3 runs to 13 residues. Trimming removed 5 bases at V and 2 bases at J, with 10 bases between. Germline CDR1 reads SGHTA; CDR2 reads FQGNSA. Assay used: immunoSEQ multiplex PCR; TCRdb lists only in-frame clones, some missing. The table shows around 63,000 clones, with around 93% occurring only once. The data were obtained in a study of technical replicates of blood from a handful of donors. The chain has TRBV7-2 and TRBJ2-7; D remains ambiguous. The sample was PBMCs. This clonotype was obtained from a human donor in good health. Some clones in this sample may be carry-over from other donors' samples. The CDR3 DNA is TGTGCCAGCAGCAAAGACTTCACCTACGAGCAGTACTTC. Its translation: CASSKDFTYEQYF. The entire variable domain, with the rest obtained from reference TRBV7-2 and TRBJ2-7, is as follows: GAGVSQSPSNKVTEKGKDVELRCDPISGHTALYWYRQSLGQGLEFLIYFQGNSAPDKSGLPSDRFSAERTGGSVSTLTIQRTQQEDSAVYLCASSKDFTYEQYFGPGTRLTVT.